The 15 T cell receptor beta chains reported below all come from one sample, sequenced in a study of blood T cell repertoires in COVID-19. TCRdb's copy holds only in-frame clones and misses some; the assay was immunoSEQ multiplex PCR. The table has 200,000 or so clones, around 90% seen once; the top ten hold 0.75% to 1%. Input material: peripheral blood. These receptors were taken from a man in his sixties with COVID-19, enrolled during active disease.

V usage is TRBV12-3 or TRBV12-4 and J usage is TRBJ2-7; unclear D gene. V lost 3 bases, J lost 3 bases, and 9 bases lay in between. The CDR3 is 13 residues long. In DNA, the CDR3 is TGTGCCAGCAGTTTGTCCAGCGACTACGAGCAGTACTTC. Translating it yields CASSLSSDYEQYF.

As for this clone: A read error may account for a junction end that differs from germline. The chain employs TRBV19 and TRBJ1-2; maybe TRBD1 (5 bases). CDR3 length equals 12 residues. Germline loops: CDR1 LNHDA, CDR2 SQIVND (reference sequence). CDR3 in DNA: TGTGCCAGTAGTGCTAGTACGGGACTCCGACTTTTC. Translated: CASSASTGLRLF.

The chain has TRBV30 and TRBJ1-1; 8 bases match TRBD1. The V gene's germline CDR1 is GTSNPN and CDR2 SVGIG (reference sequence). CDR3 length: 19 residues. V gave up 0 bases and J gave up 0 bases; unmatched junction bases: 15. CDR3 protein: CAWSVPRTPGQGMNTEAFF. The CDR3 DNA reads TGTGCCTGGAGTGTACCGAGAACCCCCGGACAGGGAATGAACACTGAAGCTTTCTTT.

This clone was seen only once. The chain employs TRBV13 and TRBJ1-3, with 7 positions matching TRBD1. The CDR3 is 16 residues long. Germline assignment: CDR1 PRHDT and CDR2 FYEKMQ (reference sequence). J gave up 4 bases and V 5 bases, and 11 bases lay outside the gene matches. The CDR3 coding sequence is TGTGCCAGCAGCCCGACAGGGACGGGCTTCGGAAACACCATATATTTT. It is translated as CASSPTGTGFGNTIYF.

This rearrangement joins TRBV9 to TRBJ2-1; 9 nucleotides agree with TRBD2. Germline loops: CDR1 SGDLS, CDR2 YYNGEE. The J segment lost 9 bases and the V segment lost 4 bases, leaving 11 bases of the junction unmatched. This CDR3 is 15 amino acids long. CDR3 bases: TGTGCCAGCAGCCCCCGCCAAGCGGGAGGCTTTGAGCAGTTCTTC. This sequence encodes CASSPRQAGGFEQFF.

The gene calls are TRBV7-9 and TRBJ1-2; 8 bases match TRBD1. The V gene end was trimmed by 5 bases and the J gene end by 6 bases; junction bases not matched to a gene: 5. The V gene's germline CDR1 is SEHNR and CDR2 FQNEAQ (reference sequence). This CDR3 comprises 13 residues. CDR3 bases: TGTGCCAGCAGCAGGACAGGGAGGCATGGCTACACCTTC. This codes for CASSRTGRHGYTF.

The chain has TRBV10-1 and TRBJ1-1; D is perhaps TRBD1 (5 bases). Trimming shortened V by 8 bases and J by 5 bases, and 15 bases separated the two germline ends. The CDR3 sequence is 13 residues long. Looked up from germline, CDR1 is WNHNN and CDR2 is SYGVQD (reference sequence). The CDR3 coding sequence is TGCGCCAGCTCCCGGCGGGGCTCGACTGAAGCTTTCTTT. It translates to CASSRRGSTEAFF.

This clone was recorded a few times. J is TRBJ2-7 and V is TRBV4-1, with D perhaps TRBD2 (6 bases). The germline CDR1 and CDR2 sequences are MGHRA and YSYEKL. The V gene lost 1 base and the J gene lost 6 bases, with 16 bases spanning the gap. The CDR3 runs 15 residues. The CDR3: CASSQVVAGPGEQYF. In DNA form, the CDR3 reads TGCGCCAGCAGCCAAGTCGTGGCGGGGCCGGGCGAGCAGTACTTC.

The rearrangement uses TRBV18 and TRBJ1-6; 10 bases are a match to TRBD1. CDR3 size: 15 residues. Germline CDR1 reads KGHSH; CDR2 reads LQKENI. The V segment lost 4 bases and the J segment 7 bases; nucleotides outside the gene matches: 4. In DNA, the CDR3 is TGTGCCAGCTCACGGGGACAGGGGAGGAATTCACCCCTCCACTTT. Amino acids: CASSRGQGRNSPLHF.

The J gene is TRBJ2-7, the V gene TRBV5-8, with D maybe TRBD1 (5 bases). There are 15 residues in the CDR3. The germline V gene has CDR1 SGHTS and CDR2 YDEGEE. Trimming pared 4 bases from V and 2 bases from J, leaving 16 bases between. CDR3 sequence reads: CASSALGAVTYEQYF. CDR3 nucleotide sequence: TGTGCCAGCAGCGCTTTAGGGGCAGTAACCTACGAGCAGTACTTC.

The gene calls are TRBV18 and TRBJ1-1, with 10 bases aligning to TRBD1. Germline V gene data show CDR1 as KGHSH and CDR2 as LQKENI. This CDR3 spans 14 amino acids. The V segment lost 8 bases and the J segment 4 bases; nucleotides outside the gene matches: 7. The CDR3, as DNA: TGTGCCAGCGCTAGACAGGGGGCTACCACTGAAGCTTTCTTT. This translates into CASARQGATTEAFF.

This clone was detected once. The J gene is TRBJ2-5, the V gene TRBV7-6, with 9 positions matching TRBD2. V was pared by 5 bases and J by 1 base, with 5 bases of the junction left unmatched. CDR1 SGHVS and CDR2 FNYEAQ come from the germline V gene. This CDR3 has 15 residues. CDR3 sequence (DNA): TGTGCCAGCAGCCTCCTAGCGGGGAGCCAAGAGACCCAGTACTTC. This codes for CASSLLAGSQETQYF.

The chain combines TRBV9 with TRBJ1-1; D remains ambiguous. Germline CDR1 and CDR2: SGDLS and YYNGEE. The CDR3 length is 14 residues. Trimming cost V 0 bases and J 1 base, with 7 bases left between them. For the CDR3, the DNA is TGTGCCAGCAGCGTAGGTTGGGCGAACACTGAAGCTTTCTTT. Its translation: CASSVGWANTEAFF.

This chain uses TRBV5-5 with TRBJ1-6; D is unresolved. V was cut by 0 bases and J by 0 bases, with 10 bases left in between. CDR3 length: 17 amino acids. CDR1 is SGHKS, CDR2 YYEKEE, per germline (reference sequence). Written as DNA, the CDR3 is TGTGCCAGCAGCTTGGGGACTCCGAGCTCCTATAATTCACCCCTCCACTTT. Its translation: CASSLGTPSSYNSPLHF.

In its sample, this clone was seen once. The chain uses TRBV5-4 and TRBJ2-1, with 8 bases lining up with TRBD2. Germline CDR1 reads SGHNT; CDR2 reads YYREEE (reference sequence). This CDR3 has 16 amino acids. Trimming took 1 base from V and 12 from J; bases not matched to a gene: 15. The CDR3: CASSLLVAGLPGGQFF. CDR3 DNA: TGTGCCAGCAGCTTGCTGGTAGCGGGACTACCCGGGGGGCAGTTCTTC.